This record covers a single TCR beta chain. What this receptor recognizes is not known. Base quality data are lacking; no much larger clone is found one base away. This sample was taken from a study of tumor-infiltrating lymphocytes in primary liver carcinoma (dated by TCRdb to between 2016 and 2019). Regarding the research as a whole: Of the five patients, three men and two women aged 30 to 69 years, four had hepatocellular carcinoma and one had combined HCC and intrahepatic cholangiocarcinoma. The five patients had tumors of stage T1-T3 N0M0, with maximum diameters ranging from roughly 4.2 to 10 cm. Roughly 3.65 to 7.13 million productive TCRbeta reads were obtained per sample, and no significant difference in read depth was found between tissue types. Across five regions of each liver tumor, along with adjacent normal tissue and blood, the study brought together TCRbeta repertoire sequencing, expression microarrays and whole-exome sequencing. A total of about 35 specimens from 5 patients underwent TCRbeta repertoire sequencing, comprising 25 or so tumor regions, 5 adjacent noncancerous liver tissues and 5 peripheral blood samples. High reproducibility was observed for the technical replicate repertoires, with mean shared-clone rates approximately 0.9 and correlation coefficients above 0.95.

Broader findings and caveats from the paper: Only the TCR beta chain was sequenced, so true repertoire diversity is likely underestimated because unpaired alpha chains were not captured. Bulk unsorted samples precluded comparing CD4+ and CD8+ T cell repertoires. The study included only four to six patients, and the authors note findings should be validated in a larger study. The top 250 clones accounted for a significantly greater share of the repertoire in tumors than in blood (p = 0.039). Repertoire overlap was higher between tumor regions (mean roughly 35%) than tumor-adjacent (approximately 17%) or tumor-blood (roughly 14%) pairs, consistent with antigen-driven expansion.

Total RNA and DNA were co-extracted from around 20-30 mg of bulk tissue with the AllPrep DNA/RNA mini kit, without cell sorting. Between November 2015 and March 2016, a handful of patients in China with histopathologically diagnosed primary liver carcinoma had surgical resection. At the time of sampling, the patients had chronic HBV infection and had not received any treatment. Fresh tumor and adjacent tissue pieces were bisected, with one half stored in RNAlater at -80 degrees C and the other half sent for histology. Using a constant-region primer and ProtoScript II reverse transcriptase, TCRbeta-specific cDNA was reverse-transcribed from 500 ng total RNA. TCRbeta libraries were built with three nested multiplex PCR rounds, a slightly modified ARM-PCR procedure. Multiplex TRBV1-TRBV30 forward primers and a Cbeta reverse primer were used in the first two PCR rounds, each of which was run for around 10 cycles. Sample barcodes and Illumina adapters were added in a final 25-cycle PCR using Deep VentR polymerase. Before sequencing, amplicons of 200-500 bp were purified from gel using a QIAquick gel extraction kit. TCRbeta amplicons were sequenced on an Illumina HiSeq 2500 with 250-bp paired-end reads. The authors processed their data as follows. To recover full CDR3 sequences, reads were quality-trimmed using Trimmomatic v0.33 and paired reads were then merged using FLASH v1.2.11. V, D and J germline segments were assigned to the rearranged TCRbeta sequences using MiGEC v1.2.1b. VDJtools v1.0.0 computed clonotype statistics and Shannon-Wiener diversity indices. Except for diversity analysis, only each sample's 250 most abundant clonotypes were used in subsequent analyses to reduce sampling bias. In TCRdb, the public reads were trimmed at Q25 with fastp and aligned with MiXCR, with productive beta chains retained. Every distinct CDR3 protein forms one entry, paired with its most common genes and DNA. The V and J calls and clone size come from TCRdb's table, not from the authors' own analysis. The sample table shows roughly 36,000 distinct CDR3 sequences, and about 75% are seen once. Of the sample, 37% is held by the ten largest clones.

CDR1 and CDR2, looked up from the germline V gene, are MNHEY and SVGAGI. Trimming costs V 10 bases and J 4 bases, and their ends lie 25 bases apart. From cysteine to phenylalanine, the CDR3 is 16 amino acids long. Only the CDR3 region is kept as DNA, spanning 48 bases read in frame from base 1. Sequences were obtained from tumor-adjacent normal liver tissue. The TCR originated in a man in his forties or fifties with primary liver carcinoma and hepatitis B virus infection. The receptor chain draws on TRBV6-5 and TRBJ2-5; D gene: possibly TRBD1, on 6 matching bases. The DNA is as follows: TGTGCCATCGGATCCGGGATAGGGGGTGCGGGAGAGACCCAGTACTTC. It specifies CAIGSGIGGAGETQYF.